These 10 T cell receptor beta chains share one sample of origin, sequenced in a study of cytotoxic CD8 clonotypes in ibrutinib-treated CLL. Sequencing used immunoSEQ multiplex PCR; TCRdb keeps in-frame clones, though not all of them. The sample shows fewer than 100,000 clones, around 84% of them seen only once. The sample was PBMCs, taken before ibrutinib treatment. These receptors all stem from a human donor with chronic lymphocytic leukemia.

The chain is built from TRBV7-2 and TRBJ2-6, with 11 bases that match TRBD2. The CDR3 loop spans 17 amino acids. Per germline, CDR1 SGHTA and CDR2 FQGNSA. With V trimmed by 4 bases and J by 2 bases, 4 bases remained unmatched. CDR3 amino acids: CASSSTSGIPGANVLTF. Written as DNA, the CDR3 is TGTGCCAGCAGCTCGACTAGCGGGATCCCTGGGGCCAACGTCCTGACTTTC.

This clone was recorded once. The rearrangement links TRBV5-4 to TRBJ2-3; the D gene is possibly TRBD1 (5 bases). CDR1 is SGHNT and CDR2 is YYREEE in the germline V gene (reference sequence). The CDR3 has 13 amino acids. V was clipped by 6 bases and J by 6 bases, with 14 bases between them. CDR3 nucleotide sequence: TGTGCCAGCACCCTTGACAGAGATGATACGCAGTATTTT. It encodes CASTLDRDDTQYF.

The V gene is TRBV27, the J gene TRBJ1-1; D unresolved. The V gene lost 2 bases and the J gene lost 1 base, with 5 bases spanning the gap. Germline loops: CDR1 MNHEY, CDR2 SMNVEV (reference sequence). This CDR3 has 13 residues. The CDR3 DNA reads TGTGCCAGCAGTTTAGCCAAGAACACTGAAGCTTTCTTT. It is translated as CASSLAKNTEAFF.

The chain has TRBV29-1 and TRBJ2-7; TRBD1 aligns across 9 bases. CDR3 length: 15 amino acids. The germline CDR1 and CDR2 sequences are SQVTM and ANQGSEA. J was trimmed by 1 base and V by 6 bases; bases with no gene match: 10. As DNA, the CDR3 is TGCAGCGTCAAACTTGGACAGGGGCTATCCTACGAGCAGTACTTC. This translates into CSVKLGQGLSYEQYF.

The rearrangement uses TRBV9 and TRBJ1-2, with D perhaps matching TRBD1 (6 bases). Germline V gene sequence: CDR1 SGDLS, CDR2 YYNGEE. Trimming stripped 0 bases from V and 11 bases from J, with 23 bases between. The CDR3 totals 16 residues. The CDR3 spells CASSVEPAGAGRRYTF. The CDR3 nucleotides read TGTGCCAGCAGCGTAGAGCCCGCAGGGGCGGGAAGACGATACACCTTC.

This clone was picked up one time. The J gene is TRBJ1-1, the V gene TRBV6-1; D not resolved. Germline V CDR1 and CDR2: MNHNS, SASEGT. The CDR3 covers 12 residues. The V gene lost 3 bases and the J gene lost 8 bases, with 10 bases spanning the gap. Here the CDR3 reads CASSDWLPEAFF. CDR3 nucleotide sequence: TGTGCCAGCAGTGATTGGCTCCCCGAAGCTTTCTTT.

The chain links TRBV6-1 to TRBJ1-5, with D hard to call. Germline CDR1 reads MNHNS; CDR2 reads SASEGT. There are 20 residues in the CDR3. The V gene lost 0 bases and the J gene lost 0 bases, with 21 bases spanning the gap. CDR3 DNA: TGTGCCAGCAGTGAAGCGCCTGATAACCCATCCCTCTATAGCAATCAGCCCCAGCATTTT. Translated: CASSEAPDNPSLYSNQPQHF.

This clone was observed a few times. This chain joins TRBV5-1 and TRBJ2-1, with 7 bases that match TRBD1. The CDR3 length is 18 residues. The V gene end was trimmed by 1 base and the J gene end by 4 bases; junction bases not matched to a gene: 14. Germline CDR1 and CDR2: SGHRS and YFSETQ. As DNA, the CDR3 is TGCGCCAGCAGCTTGCGCGGTGGAAGGACAGGACATTACAATGAGCAGTTCTTC. Translation: CASSLRGGRTGHYNEQFF.

The chain links TRBV6-1 to TRBJ1-5; no firm D call. Trimming shortened V by 6 bases and J by 0 bases, and 9 bases separated the two germline ends. The CDR3 sequence is 14 residues long. The germline gives CDR1 MNHNS, CDR2 SASEGT. The CDR3 coding sequence is TGTGCCAGCAGCAGCGGCTATAGCAATCAGCCCCAGCATTTT. Translation gives CASSSGYSNQPQHF.

The chain has TRBV30 and TRBJ1-1; D is uncertain. CDR3 length equals 13 residues. V was trimmed by 2 bases and J by 4 bases, leaving 11 bases between them. Germline loops: CDR1 GTSNPN, CDR2 SVGIG (reference sequence). This CDR3 reads CAWSSHFGTEAFF. The CDR3 DNA follows: TGTGCCTGGAGTTCACATTTTGGCACTGAAGCTTTCTTT.